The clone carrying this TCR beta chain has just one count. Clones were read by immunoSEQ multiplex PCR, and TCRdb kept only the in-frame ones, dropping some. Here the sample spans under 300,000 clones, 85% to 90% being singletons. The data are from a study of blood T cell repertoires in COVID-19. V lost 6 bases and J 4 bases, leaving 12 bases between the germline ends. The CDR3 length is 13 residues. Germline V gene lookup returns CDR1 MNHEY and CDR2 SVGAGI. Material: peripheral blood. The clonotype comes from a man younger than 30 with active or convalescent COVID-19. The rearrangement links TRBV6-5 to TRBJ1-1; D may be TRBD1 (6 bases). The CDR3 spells CASSQDRGTEAFF. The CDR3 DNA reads TGTGCCAGCAGCCAGGACAGAGGCACTGAAGCTTTCTTT.